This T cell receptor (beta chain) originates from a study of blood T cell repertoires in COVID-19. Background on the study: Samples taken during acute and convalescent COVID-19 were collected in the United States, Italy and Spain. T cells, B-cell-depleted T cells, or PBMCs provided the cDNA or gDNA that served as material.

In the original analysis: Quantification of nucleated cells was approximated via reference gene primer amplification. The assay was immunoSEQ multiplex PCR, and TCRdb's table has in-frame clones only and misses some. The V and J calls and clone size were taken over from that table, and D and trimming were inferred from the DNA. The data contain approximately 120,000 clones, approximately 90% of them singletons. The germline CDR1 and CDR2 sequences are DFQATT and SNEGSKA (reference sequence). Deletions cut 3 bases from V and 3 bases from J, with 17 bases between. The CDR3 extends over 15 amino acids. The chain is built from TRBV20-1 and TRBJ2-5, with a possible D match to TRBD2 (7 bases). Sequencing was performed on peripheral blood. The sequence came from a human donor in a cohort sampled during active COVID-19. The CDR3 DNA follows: TGCAGTGCTAGTGCCGGGGGAGGGGGAAAAGAGACCCAGTACTTC. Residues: CSASAGGGGKETQYF.